A selection of T cell receptor beta chains follows, all from one sample in a study of shared T cell receptors in the human thymus. The repertoire was sequenced with immunoSEQ multiplex PCR; TCRdb's copy has only in-frame clones and lacks some. The sample lists more than 550,000 clones; 80% to 90% were seen once. These data also formed part of another study, on human thymus T cells.

Sample: thymocytes. All receptors come from a girl under two years old with a congenital heart defect. CDR3s include the opening cysteine and the closing phenylalanine or tryptophan. A D gene is named only where the DNA matches it firmly. Clone sizes are given selectively: once, few, many, or a class where the clone is expanded.

clone_size	v_call	j_call	d_call	cdr3_aa	cdr3_nt
NA	TRBV19	TRBJ2-5	TRBD1	CASSPNTGGAERETQYF	TGTGCCAGTAGCCCTAATACAGGGGGCGCCGAGAGGGAGACCCAGTACTTC
NA	TRBV7-8	TRBJ1-2	NA	CATPQLGAGGYTF	TGTGCCACCCCACAGTTAGGGGCGGGGGGCTACACCTTC
once	TRBV5-1	TRBJ1-1	NA	CASSSRGGTEAFF	TGCGCCAGCAGCTCAAGGGGGGGCACTGAAGCTTTCTTT
NA	TRBV21-1	TRBJ2-5	NA	CASSNLRGQGRGTQYF	TGTGCCAGCAGCAACTTGAGGGGACAGGGGAGGGGGACCCAGTACTTC
NA	TRBV19	TRBJ1-2	TRBD1	CASSIEGTGGYGYTF	TGTGCCAGTAGTATAGAAGGCACAGGGGGGTATGGCTACACCTTC
NA	TRBV4-2	TRBJ1-1	NA	CASSQDISTQEGEAFF	TGTGCCAGCAGCCAAGATATATCGACCCAGGAGGGTGAAGCTTTCTTT
NA	TRBV4-3	TRBJ2-1	TRBD2	CASSQAHGGVVYNEQFF	TGCGCCAGCAGCCAAGCCCACGGGGGGGTAGTCTACAATGAGCAGTTCTTC
NA	TRBV19	TRBJ1-1	TRBD1	CASTITGGAPNTEAFF	TGTGCCAGTACCATCACAGGGGGCGCCCCAAACACTGAAGCTTTCTTT
NA	TRBV5-8	TRBJ1-1	TRBD1	CASSPGQGLQRAFF	TGTGCCAGCAGCCCGGGACAGGGACTCCAGCGGGCTTTCTTT
NA	TRBV28	TRBJ2-4	NA	CASSPRSRAKNIQYF	TGTGCCAGCAGTCCCCGGTCGAGAGCCAAAAACATTCAGTACTTC
NA	TRBV7-2	TRBJ2-7	TRBD2	CASSLRLAPYEQYF	TGTGCCAGCAGCTTACGACTAGCGCCCTACGAGCAGTACTTC
NA	TRBV6-5	TRBJ2-7	NA	CATCTGAYEQYF	TGTGCCACCTGTACAGGAGCCTACGAGCAGTACTTC
NA	TRBV2	TRBJ1-3	NA	CASSATRSSGNTIYF	TGTGCCAGCAGCGCCACCCGGAGCTCTGGAAACACCATATATTTT
NA	TRBV14	TRBJ2-2	TRBD2	CASNTKSGGAGELFF	TGTGCCAGCAACACAAAAAGCGGGGGGGCCGGGGAGCTGTTTTTT
NA	TRBV19	TRBJ2-7	NA	CASSTWTNLYEQYF	TGTGCCAGTAGTACATGGACTAATCTCTACGAGCAGTACTTC
once	TRBV2	TRBJ2-3	TRBD2	CASSVGLAGHTDTQYF	TGTGCCAGCAGTGTGGGACTAGCGGGGCACACAGATACGCAGTATTTT